The sequence of this T cell receptor beta chain was determined in a study of a mutant IDH1 vaccine in newly diagnosed glioma. Across the study: Patients, over weeks 1, 3, 5, 7, 11, 15, 19 and 23, received a total of eight vaccinations. Investigators started vaccination 4-6 weeks after radiotherapy alone, or with temozolomide cycles. Patients previously underwent radiotherapy, temozolomide, or both, and most underwent both.

The method was immunoSEQ multiplex PCR; TCRdb's version includes in-frame clones alone and lacks a portion of them. Here the sample spans about 65,000 clones, roughly 81% being singletons. The time point is: week 23, last vaccination. Doses consisted of 300 ug of mutant IDH1 20-mer peptide each, paired with topical imiquimod. New WHO grade 3 or 4 astrocytomas that were IDH1-mutant and ATRX-lost occurred in the donors. The CDR3 consists of 14 residues. Per the germline V gene, CDR1 is MNHNY and CDR2 is SVGAGI (reference sequence). J gave up 9 bases and V 4 bases, and 6 bases lay outside the gene matches. Remarks on this clone: Its specificity is not known.

The sequence derives from a man aged 30 to 39 with glioma. The sequencing here drew on PBMCs, taken from a glioma patient whose treatment included an IDH1 peptide vaccine. This rearrangement joins TRBV6-6 to TRBJ1-6, with 7 positions matching TRBD1. The CDR3 loop reads CASSWEGAGSPLHF. The CDR3 coding sequence is TGTGCCAGCAGTTGGGAGGGGGCGGGTTCACCCCTCCACTTT.